The sequence of this TCR beta chain was determined in a study of T-cell memory formation after mild COVID-19. Study-level background: The study found TCR clusters largely donor specific.

The CDR3 extends over 13 amino acids. The V and J ends lost 3 bases and 2 bases, in that order; junction bases with no gene match: 3. The germline V gene has CDR1 GTSNPN and CDR2 SVGIG (reference sequence). TCRdb passed the 5' RACE reads through MiXCR, listing each CDR3 protein once. The sample lists about 27,000 distinct CDR3 sequences, approximately 16% occurring once. Points from the study as a whole: The study found contracting CD4+ clones mainly in CM and EM and contracting CD8+ clones in EMRA. Later expanders leaned CD4+, whereas day 15 to 85 contracting clones were balanced CD4/CD8.

This clonotype was found many times. Its antigen is not known. The source material was PBMCs or a T cell subset sorted from them (not recorded which). The clonotype originates from an adult who had mild COVID-19 (a few samples of this study predate the infection). Cell type and time point are not known. The chain employs TRBV30 and TRBJ1-1; 7 nucleotides line up with TRBD1. In DNA, the CDR3 is TGTGCCTGGAGCCAGGGGGGAAACACTGAAGCTTTCTTT. Its protein is CAWSQGGNTEAFF. The full variable domain, with the rest looked up from reference TRBV30 and TRBJ1-1, is SQTIHQWPATLVQPVGSPLSLECTVEGTSNPNLYWYRQAAGRGLQLLFYSVGIGQISSEVPQNLSASRPQDRQFILSSKKLLLSDSGFYLCAWSQGGNTEAFFGQGTRLTVV.